The present TCR beta chain was sequenced within a study of T-cell memory formation after mild COVID-19. Study-wide results and caveats: SARS-CoV-2 specificity was not confirmed for second-wave clones peaking on day 37. A second wave expanding day 15 to 37 was CD4+-biased; contracting clones were balanced. In pre-infection memory, a portion of responding clones appeared, which suggested that cross-reactive memory joined.

On this clonotype: Its antigen is not known.

MiXCR, run by TCRdb on the 5' RACE reads, gives a single entry per CDR3 protein. Here the sample spans roughly 300,000 distinct CDR3 sequences, 8% to 10% being singletons. The CDR3 extends over 13 amino acids. Germline V gene data show CDR1 as SGHTA and CDR2 as FQGNSA. Trimming took 5 bases from V and 5 from J; bases not matched to a gene: 4. The chain joins TRBV7-2 to TRBJ2-5, with TRBD1 identical over 8 bases. Specimen: PBMCs or a T cell subset sorted from them (not recorded which). This receptor was taken from a man in his late teens or twenties who had mild COVID-19 (a few samples of this study predate the infection). Cell type and time point are not known. The CDR3 nucleotides are TGTGCCAGCAGCAAGGACAGGGTTGAGACCCAGTACTTC. It codes for CASSKDRVETQYF.